The T cell receptor beta chain under discussion was sequenced for a study of regulatory T cells in long-lasting Graves disease. Study-wide results and limits: Persistent patients shared more public clonotypes (under 3,000) than newly diagnosed patients (around 910).

Time point of the sample: newly diagnosed GD, antithyroid drugs for less than 3 months. Preparation of the TCR library used RNA extracted from PBMCs. Arm-PCR of CDR3 regions and iRepertoire HTBI primers were used to build TCR beta libraries. One entry per CDR3 protein, called by TCRdb with MiXCR from the multiplex PCR reads. The profile shows roughly 520,000 distinct CDR3 sequences, about 11% of them singletons. This clonotype occurred many times. Its cognate antigen is unknown. The CDR3 is 15 residues long. The V segment lost 3 bases and the J segment 7 bases; nucleotides outside the gene matches: 4. Germline values: CDR1 PRHDT, CDR2 FYEKMQ (reference sequence). This sample was shared with a second study, whose subject was T cells in Graves' hyperthyroidism and ophthalmopathy. This second report adds: Patients having uncontrolled infection, another autoimmune disease, pregnancy or lactation were not included. In validation, the model predicted ophthalmopathy. These predictions came a median roughly 6 months before onset.

The sequencing here drew on peripheral blood mononuclear cells (PBMCs), taken at new diagnosis, from a patient treated with antithyroid drugs. The chain links TRBV13 to TRBJ1-6, with 9 bases aligning to TRBD1. The sequence derives from a woman younger than 45 with Graves disease. DNA for the CDR3: TGTGCCAGCAGCTTCGGGACAGGGCAAAATTCACCCCTCCACTTT. Translating it yields CASSFGTGQNSPLHF.